One sample yielded the 29 T cell receptor beta chains listed below, sequenced in a study of Tregs in tolerant kidney transplant recipients. TCRdb's table, derived via immunoSEQ multiplex PCR, lists solely in-frame clones and lacks some. The table includes about 77,000 clones, 95% to 98% detected once. Sequencing was performed on CD4+ T cells from blood, taken before the transplant. Receptors originate from a human donor who received a combined kidney and bone marrow transplant.

The chain carries TRBV6-6 and TRBJ1-2, with a weak D call TRBD1 (5 bases). The CDR3 spans 13 residues. Trimming left V 6 bases short and J 2 bases short, with 10 bases between. Germline CDR1 reads MNHNY; CDR2 reads SVGAGI (reference sequence). The CDR3 sequence is CASSDAGNYGYTF. Written as DNA, the CDR3 is TGTGCCAGCAGCGACGCAGGGAACTATGGCTACACCTTC.

With regard to this clone: Other DNA variants within this sample encode the same CDR3. This chain uses TRBV5-8 with TRBJ1-1, with a tentative D call TRBD1 (6 bases). The CDR3 runs 15 residues. Germline assignment: CDR1 SGHTS and CDR2 YDEGEE. V shed 3 bases and J shed 3 bases, with 15 bases lying between them. CDR3 loop: CASSSGVVGDTEAFF. Here the CDR3 DNA reads TGTGCCAGCAGCTCAGGGGTAGTGGGAGACACTGAAGCTTTCTTT.

This chain joins TRBV30 and TRBJ1-2, with 8 bases aligning to TRBD1. The J segment lost 8 bases and the V segment lost 5 bases, leaving 7 bases of the junction unmatched. Germline CDR1 GTSNPN, CDR2 SVGIG (reference sequence). The CDR3 contains 12 residues. The CDR3 is CAWGQGLEGYTF. CDR3 coding DNA: TGTGCCTGGGGACAGGGTTTAGAGGGCTACACCTTC.

The chain is built from TRBV7-9 and TRBJ2-6; TRBD1 is a possible D gene (6 bases). With 1 base removed from V and 3 bases from J, the gap between germline ends came to 10 bases. Germline CDR1 and CDR2: SEHNR and FQNEAQ (reference sequence). The CDR3 has 16 amino acids. In nucleotides, the CDR3 is TGTGCCAGCAGCTTAGTTACAGGGAGTGGGGCCAACGTCCTGACTTTC. It encodes CASSLVTGSGANVLTF.

This clone was observed a few times. The chain couples TRBV1 to TRBJ2-3; whether TRBD2, the table's D call, matches the DNA was not checked. TRBV1 represents a pseudogene. The CDR3 is 13 residues long. The CDR3 region is CTSSQTITDTQYF. Here the CDR3 DNA reads TGCACCAGCAGCCAGACTATCACAGATACGCAGTATTTT.

The chain uses TRBV5-1 and TRBJ1-1; maybe TRBD1 (6 bases). Trimming stripped 7 bases from V and 0 bases from J, with 10 bases between. The CDR3 has 13 residues. Germline V gene sequence: CDR1 SGHRS, CDR2 YFSETQ. The CDR3 bases are TGCGCCAGCCGCGGACAGTTGAACACTGAAGCTTTCTTT. It translates to CASRGQLNTEAFF.

This sequence joins TRBV19 and TRBJ2-7; 13 bases are a match to TRBD2. V shed 2 bases, J shed 5 bases, and the junction held 21 bases outside the gene matches. The germline CDR1 and CDR2 sequences are LNHDA and SQIVND (reference sequence). The CDR3 length is 21 residues. For the CDR3, the DNA is TGTGCCAGTAGTATAAAGGGGGGACTAGCGGGACTCCAACGAAGGGTTGACGAGCAGTACTTC. Translating it yields CASSIKGGLAGLQRRVDEQYF.

This rearrangement joins TRBV7-3 to TRBJ1-1; D gene uncertain. The CDR3 contains 14 residues. Germline V CDR1 and CDR2: SGHTA, FQGTGA. The V end was cut by 1 base, the J end by 1 base, with 7 bases between. CDR3 region: CASSLRAENTEAFF. CDR3 DNA sequence: TGTGCCAGCAGCTTAAGGGCCGAGAACACTGAAGCTTTCTTT.

This chain uses TRBV5-1 with TRBJ2-3, with unresolved D. From germline, CDR1 is SGHRS and CDR2 YFSETQ. Trimming pared 6 bases from V and 1 base from J, leaving 12 bases between. The CDR3 extends over 14 amino acids. The CDR3 coding sequence is TGCGCCAGCACCCCCGAGATTGGCACAGATACGCAGTATTTT. This codes for CASTPEIGTDTQYF.

This clone was seen only once. CDR3 DNA sequence: TGTGCCAGCAGTTATCCTCGGACAGGGTCCACCGGGGAGCTGTTTTTT. It specifies CASSYPRTGSTGELFF. V gene TRBV7-9 combines with J gene TRBJ2-2; 8 bases are a match to TRBD1. This CDR3 spans 16 amino acids. Germline V gives CDR1 SEHNR, CDR2 FQNEAQ (reference sequence). V shed 6 bases, J shed 4 bases, and the junction held 10 bases outside the gene matches.

The chain uses TRBV6-1 and TRBJ2-7, with TRBD2 matching 15 bases. V trimming: 7 bases; J trimming: 1 base; junction bases outside the gene matches: 2. Germline CDR1 MNHNS, CDR2 SASEGT. The CDR3 consists of 15 residues. Written as DNA, the CDR3 is TGTGCCAGCACGGGACTAGCGGGAGGTTCCTACGAGCAGTACTTC. Protein product: CASTGLAGGSYEQYF.

J is TRBJ2-1 and V is TRBV12-5; 9 bases match TRBD2. Trimming took 5 bases from V and 0 from J; bases not matched to a gene: 11. This CDR3 contains 18 residues. From germline, CDR1 is LGHNT and CDR2 FRNRAP. Written as DNA, the CDR3 is TGTGCTAGTGGTCGACGGGGAGGAGCGGGAGGCTCCTACAATGAGCAGTTCTTC. It codes for CASGRRGGAGGSYNEQFF.

This clone was picked up one time. J is TRBJ2-7 and V is TRBV19; 10 bases are a match to TRBD2. Unmatched junction bases numbered 5, after V lost 8 bases and J lost 1 base. The CDR3 runs 14 residues. Germline CDR1 LNHDA, CDR2 SQIVND (reference sequence). The CDR3 coding sequence is TGTGCCAGTTCCGGGACTAGCGATTCCTACGAGCAGTACTTC. It yields the protein CASSGTSDSYEQYF.

V and J are TRBV4-2 and TRBJ1-3; D unclear. The CDR3 extends over 16 amino acids. Germline loops: CDR1 LGHNA, CDR2 YNFKEQ. V was clipped by 0 bases and J by 3 bases, with 12 bases between them. The CDR3 protein is CASSQDEGISGNTIYF. The CDR3 DNA is TGTGCCAGCAGCCAAGATGAGGGTATAAGTGGAAACACCATATATTTT.

The chain uses TRBV2 and TRBJ2-3, with 10 nucleotides matching TRBD2. The junction had 12 bases not matched to a gene; V was cut back by 7 bases and J by 5 bases. CDR3 length: 16 residues. Germline V gives CDR1 SNHLY, CDR2 FYNNEI. CDR3 loop: CASNWLAGVPLDTQYF. CDR3 DNA sequence: TGTGCCAGCAACTGGCTAGCGGGAGTCCCTTTAGATACGCAGTATTTT.

The chain carries TRBV19 and TRBJ1-6, with 7 positions matching TRBD1. The CDR3 contains 13 residues. Germline CDR1 is LNHDA and CDR2 is SQIVND (reference sequence). Trimming took 7 bases from V and 7 from J; bases not matched to a gene: 4. This CDR3 is CASTEQGNSPLHF. The CDR3 DNA is TGTGCCAGTACAGAACAGGGGAATTCACCCCTCCACTTT. The full variable domain, its missing parts supplied by reference TRBV19 and TRBJ1-6, is DGGITQSPKYLFRKEGQNVTLSCEQNLNHDAMYWYRQDPGQGLRLIYYSQIVNDFQKGDIAEGYSVSREKKESFPLTVTSAQKNPTAFYLCASTEQGNSPLHFGNGTRLTVT.

This chain links TRBV6-6 with TRBJ2-7; D uncertain. V was clipped by 5 bases and J by 3 bases, with 8 bases between them. The germline CDR1 and CDR2 sequences are MNHNY and SVGAGI (reference sequence). CDR3 length: 12 amino acids. The CDR3 loop reads CASSPSNYEQYF. DNA of the CDR3: TGTGCCAGCAGTCCCTCTAACTACGAGCAGTACTTC.

The chain joins TRBV6-4 to TRBJ2-1; D may be TRBD2 (6 bases). The ends were cut back, 4 bases at V and 7 bases at J, with 14 bases in the middle. The V gene's germline CDR1 is MRHNA and CDR2 SNTAGT. The CDR3 totals 14 residues. The CDR3 is CASSAGTSVNEQFF. The CDR3 DNA reads TGTGCCAGCAGTGCCGGGACTTCGGTAAATGAGCAGTTCTTC.

V and J are TRBV5-1 and TRBJ2-3; D gene ambiguous. Trimming left V 0 bases short and J 1 base short, with 6 bases between. The germline CDR1 and CDR2 sequences are SGHRS and YFSETQ. The CDR3 length is 14 residues. CDR3 sequence reads: CASSLDSGTDTQYF. In DNA, the CDR3 is TGCGCCAGCAGCTTGGACAGTGGCACAGATACGCAGTATTTT.

This sequence joins TRBV1 and TRBJ1-3; no check of the table's D call, TRBD1, against the DNA was made. TRBV1 counts as a pseudogene. The CDR3 runs 17 residues. The CDR3 sequence: CTSSRTSDRYSGNTIYF. DNA for the CDR3: TGCACCAGCAGCCGAACAAGCGACAGGTACTCTGGAAACACCATATATTTT.

The chain employs TRBV9 and TRBJ2-1; 9 bases line up with TRBD2. This CDR3 spans 15 amino acids. The J segment lost 3 bases and the V segment lost 3 bases, leaving 4 bases of the junction unmatched. Germline assignment: CDR1 SGDLS and CDR2 YYNGEE. CDR3 DNA sequence: TGTGCCAGCAGCGAAGCTAGCGGGGTCTACAATGAGCAGTTCTTC. Protein sequence: CASSEASGVYNEQFF.

The J gene is TRBJ2-3, the V gene TRBV4-3, with TRBD2 identical over 13 bases. Germline V gene data show CDR1 as LGHNA and CDR2 as YSLEER. Trimming cost V 0 bases and J 2 bases; bases outside gene matches: 5. The CDR3 consists of 18 residues. For the CDR3, the DNA is TGCGCCAGCAGCCAAGATCGGACTAGCGGGGGACTCACAGATACGCAGTATTTT. The encoded protein is CASSQDRTSGGLTDTQYF.

J is TRBJ2-1 and V is TRBV7-3; 8 nucleotides align to TRBD1. The ends lost 5 bases at V and 8 bases at J; junction bases unmatched: 14. The germline V gene encodes CDR1 SGHTA and CDR2 FQGTGA. The CDR3 sequence is 16 residues long. For the CDR3, the DNA is TGTGCCAGCAGCCGAGGGCTCGGGGACAGGACAGATGAGCAGTTCTTC. It specifies CASSRGLGDRTDEQFF. The entire variable domain, with the rest obtained from reference TRBV7-3 and TRBJ2-1, is as follows: GAGVSQTPSNKVTEKGKYVELRCDPISGHTALYWYRQSLGQGPEFLIYFQGTGAADDSGLPNDRFFAVRPEGSVSTLKIQRTERGDSAVYLCASSRGLGDRTDEQFFGPGTRLTVL.

The J gene is TRBJ2-1, the V gene TRBV21-1; the DNA was not compared with TRBD2, the D call given in the table. TRBV21-1 is tagged as a pseudogene. The CDR3 consists of 18 residues. CDR3 bases: TGTGCCAGCAGCAAAATTCGTAGAGAGCGGGGATCCTACAATGAGCAGTTCTTC. Translating it yields CASSKIRRERGSYNEQFF.

This rearrangement joins TRBV20-1 to TRBJ1-2; D not certain. The length of the CDR3 is 11 residues. CDR1 and CDR2 (germline): DFQATT, SNEGSKA (reference sequence). V was shortened by 4 bases and J by 5 bases, with 8 bases between the two germline ends. Here the CDR3 reads CSATYGYGYTF. CDR3 nucleotides: TGCAGTGCTACCTACGGTTATGGCTACACCTTC.

The chain uses TRBV19 and TRBJ2-5; 7 bases agree with TRBD2. The CDR3 length is 16 residues. The J segment lost 5 bases and the V segment lost 6 bases, leaving 15 bases of the junction unmatched. Germline V CDR1 and CDR2: LNHDA, SQIVND (reference sequence). DNA of the CDR3: TGTGCCAGTAGCTTCCCCGGGGGGACCTCCCAGGAGACCCAGTACTTC. Protein sequence: CASSFPGGTSQETQYF.

The chain employs TRBV29-1 and TRBJ2-5; TRBD2 matches 8 bases. Germline trimming cut 7 bases from V and 5 bases from J; bases unmatched to any gene: 9. CDR1 and CDR2 from the germline V gene are SQVTM and ANQGSEA. The CDR3 is 13 amino acids. The CDR3 region is CSGGLGLVETQYF. In DNA, the CDR3 is TGCAGCGGGGGGCTGGGACTAGTTGAGACCCAGTACTTC.

As regards this clone: The same CDR3 also results from other DNA sequences found in this sample. The chain employs TRBV29-1 and TRBJ2-1; 10 nucleotides align to TRBD2. The CDR3 spans 15 residues. Per germline, CDR1 SQVTM and CDR2 ANQGSEA. The V and J ends lost 1 base and 9 bases, in that order; junction bases with no gene match: 9. The CDR3 DNA reads as TGCAGCGTTGAAGGGGCTAGCGGGGGAGCTGTTGAGCAGTTCTTC. It codes for CSVEGASGGAVEQFF.

This clone was seen only once. The V call is TRBV13, the J call TRBJ2-7, with 9 bases aligning to TRBD2. Per the germline V gene, CDR1 is PRHDT and CDR2 is FYEKMQ (reference sequence). V trimming: 0 bases; J trimming: 0 bases; junction bases outside the gene matches: 6. CDR3 length equals 17 residues. Written as DNA, the CDR3 is TGTGCCAGCAGCTTAGGGTACGGACTAGCGATCTCCTACGAGCAGTACTTC. It specifies CASSLGYGLAISYEQYF.